This TCR beta chain stems from a study of T cells in Graves' hyperthyroidism and ophthalmopathy. Amplified TCR beta CDR3 regions derived from RNA transcripts. The primer set for the first-round RT-PCR of the TCR CDR3 was HTBI. Using its own MiXCR run on the multiplex PCR reads, TCRdb lists one record per CDR3 protein. The sample comprises some 360,000 distinct CDR3 sequences, 11% to 15% of which are singletons, and about 11% rests with the top ten. This clonotype was observed many times. Its target is unknown. V was clipped by 7 bases and J by 5 bases, with 18 bases between them. The CDR3 extends over 15 amino acids. Germline loops: CDR1 SNHLY, CDR2 FYNNEI. Whole-study results and caveats: Separation of ophthalmopathy from stable hyperthyroidism was achieved by a 13 V-J model. Median prediction lead before ophthalmopathy onset was 6 to 8 months with the model.

The definition of stable Graves' hyperthyroidism was no ophthalmopathy progression within 18 months. Clinical symptoms, serum thyroxine, TRAb, thyroid ultrasound and orbital computed tomography established diagnosis. The source material was blood. V gene TRBV2 combines with J gene TRBJ2-1; D assignment may be TRBD1 or TRBD2 (6 bases each). The receptor comes from a woman aged 55 to 70 with Graves' hyperthyroidism. The CDR3 sequence is CASTGMGGRNNEQFF. The CDR3 coding sequence is TGTGCCAGCACTGGTATGGGGGGCAGAAACAATGAGCAGTTCTTC.